This T cell receptor (beta chain) appears in the sequencing data of a study of read filtering for tumor transcriptome and immune sequencing. At the time of active disease, bone marrow was collected from every patient. V lost 6 bases to trimming and J lost 2 bases; unmatched junction nucleotides: 6. The CDR3 covers 15 residues. The library was built from roughly 400 ng RNA with molecular barcoded adaptors for alpha/delta and beta/gamma chains. TCRdb reprocessed the reads via MiXCR and lists one record per CDR3 protein. Seen here are 100,000 to 150,000 distinct CDR3 sequences, around 14% observed once, and the top ten hold more than 6.5%. The sample holds many counts of this clonotype.

The origin of this receptor is a donor at least 40 years old with multiple myeloma. Sequencing was performed on a population of CD138-negative cells sorted from bone marrow. V is TRBV12-3 or TRBV12-4 and J is TRBJ2-1, with 8 bases fitting TRBD2. The CDR3 coding sequence is TGTGCCAGCAGCACCCCACTAGCGGCCTACAATGAGCAGTTCTTC. Translation: CASSTPLAAYNEQFF.